This TCR beta chain was recovered during a study of T cells in Graves' hyperthyroidism and ophthalmopathy. Turning to the study itself: Peripheral blood specimens were obtained at initial diagnosis, prior to any treatment.

Using RNA transcripts as the source, TCR beta CDR3 regions were amplified. HTBI primers drove first-round RT-PCR of the TCR CDR3. TCRdb reprocessed the multiplex PCR reads with MiXCR, giving one entry per CDR3 protein. Of about 380,000 distinct CDR3 sequences in the sample, around 15% were seen once. Patients with ophthalmopathy all had a Clinical Activity Score of at least 3, a NOSPECS grade of at least 4 and duration under 3 months. CDR1 is DFQATT and CDR2 is SNEGSKA in the germline V gene (reference sequence). Trimming took 0 bases from V and 0 from J, leaving 9 bases between them. This CDR3 spans 16 amino acids. The sample holds many counts of this clonotype. The target antigen is unknown. Study-wide points: Blood held most thyroid clonotypes expanded above 0.001 frequency. Ophthalmopathy got predicted by the model a median roughly 6.1 months before its onset.

The sequencing sample was made of blood. This chain joins TRBV20-1 and TRBJ2-6; TRBD1 might be the D (5 bases). The clonotype was recovered from a woman aged 25 to 39 with Graves' ophthalmopathy. CDR3 amino acids: CSAREAGNSGANVLTF. CDR3 in DNA: TGCAGTGCTAGAGAGGCAGGGAACTCTGGGGCCAACGTCCTGACTTTC.